One sample yielded the 9 T cell receptor beta chains listed below, sequenced in a study of cytomegalovirus exposure and HLA in healthy donors. The study ran its PCR with 60 Vbeta and 13 Jbeta primers. Method: immunoSEQ multiplex PCR; TCRdb's copy keeps in-frame clones and lacks some. The data contain approximately 100,000 clones, 75% of them singletons. The sample consisted of PBMCs. The receptors derive from a man in his fifties in good health and CMV-seronegative.

The chain is built from TRBV27 and TRBJ1-5; 7 bases match TRBD1. With 3 bases clipped from V and 2 bases from J, the junction kept 4 bases outside the gene matches. CDR3 length equals 15 residues. CDR1 is MNHEY and CDR2 is SMNVEV in the germline V gene (reference sequence). CDR3 protein: CASSFLGTGNQPQHF. The CDR3 DNA follows: TGTGCCAGCAGTTTCCTCGGGACAGGCAATCAGCCCCAGCATTTT.

This chain connects TRBV9 to TRBJ2-3; D is ambiguous. The CDR3 sequence is 13 residues long. Germline V CDR1 and CDR2: SGDLS, YYNGEE. V lost 5 bases and J 0 bases, leaving 7 bases between the germline ends. The CDR3 DNA follows: TGTGCCAGCAGTTTATTAAGCACAGATACGCAGTATTTT. This sequence encodes CASSLLSTDTQYF.

This clone has just a few counts. V is TRBV5-1 and J is TRBJ1-4; 7 nucleotides align to TRBD1. V gave up 4 bases and J gave up 6 bases; unmatched junction bases: 12. CDR3 length: 16 residues. Germline V CDR1 and CDR2: SGHRS, YFSETQ. This chain's CDR3 is CASSPTATGRDEKLFF. CDR3 in DNA: TGCGCCAGCAGCCCAACGGCGACAGGGCGGGATGAAAAACTGTTTTTT.

V gene TRBV7-9 combines with J gene TRBJ2-1, with D possibly matching TRBD2 (5 bases). CDR1 SEHNR and CDR2 FQNEAQ come from the germline V gene (reference sequence). Trimming left V 3 bases short and J 10 bases short, with 10 bases between. This CDR3 has 12 residues. This CDR3 reads CASSLTTGEQFF. For the CDR3, the DNA is TGTGCCAGCAGCTTGACGACGGGAGAGCAGTTCTTC. Variable domain in full (rest from reference TRBV7-9 and TRBJ2-1): DTGVSQNPRHKITKRGQNVTFRCDPISEHNRLYWYRQTLGQGPEFLTYFQNEAQLEKSRLLSDRFSAERPKGSFSTLEIQRTEQGDSAMYLCASSLTTGEQFFGPGTRLTVL.

The CDR3 DNA follows: TGTGCCAGTAGTGCCACAGGGTTCTCTGGGGCCAACGTCCTGACTTTC. Its translation is CASSATGFSGANVLTF. V is TRBV19 and J is TRBJ2-6; D possibly corresponds to TRBD1 (6 bases). The CDR3 extends over 16 amino acids. The germline V gene encodes CDR1 LNHDA and CDR2 SQIVND (reference sequence). V shed 5 bases and J shed 0 bases, with 11 bases lying between them. Full variable domain (missing parts from reference TRBV19 and TRBJ2-6): DGGITQSPKYLFRKEGQNVTLSCEQNLNHDAMYWYRQDPGQGLRLIYYSQIVNDFQKGDIAEGYSVSREKKESFPLTVTSAQKNPTAFYLCASSATGFSGANVLTFGAGSRLTVL.

This chain joins TRBV7-2 and TRBJ2-7, with 7 bases identical to TRBD1. CDR3 length: 14 residues. Germline CDR1 and CDR2: SGHTA and FQGNSA. The V and J ends lost 5 bases and 2 bases, in that order; junction bases with no gene match: 6. The CDR3 is CASSPGQIAYEQYF. CDR3 bases: TGTGCCAGCAGCCCGGGACAGATTGCCTACGAGCAGTACTTC.

This clone was found once. The V gene is TRBV10-3, the J gene TRBJ2-7; tentatively, D is TRBD2 (6 bases). The CDR3 loop spans 13 amino acids. Germline loops: CDR1 ENHRY, CDR2 SYGVKD. Trimming took off 2 bases at V and 7 bases at J, with 12 bases between the two ends. Here the CDR3 reads CAISEGLAREQYF. The CDR3 nucleotides read TGTGCCATCAGTGAGGGCCTAGCGAGGGAGCAGTACTTC.

The CDR3 DNA reads TGTGCCAGCAGTTCGGGACTAAAGGAGACCCAGTACTTC. Residues: CASSSGLKETQYF. The chain combines TRBV28 with TRBJ2-5, with 7 bases that match TRBD2. V lost 4 bases and J lost 5; bases outside the gene matches: 4. Germline assignment: CDR1 MDHEN and CDR2 SYDVKM. This CDR3 region has 13 residues.

This clone was detected once. The chain links TRBV9 to TRBJ1-6, with D possibly TRBD1 on 5 matching bases. This CDR3 region has 21 residues. Between the trimmed V and J ends, which lost 4 bases and 0 bases, there was a span of 26 bases. Per germline, CDR1 SGDLS and CDR2 YYNGEE. Written as DNA, the CDR3 is TGTGCCAGCAGCCCCCGGGGGGTCGGTGGAGTGTACGGCTCCTATAATTCACCCCTCCACTTT. It codes for CASSPRGVGGVYGSYNSPLHF.